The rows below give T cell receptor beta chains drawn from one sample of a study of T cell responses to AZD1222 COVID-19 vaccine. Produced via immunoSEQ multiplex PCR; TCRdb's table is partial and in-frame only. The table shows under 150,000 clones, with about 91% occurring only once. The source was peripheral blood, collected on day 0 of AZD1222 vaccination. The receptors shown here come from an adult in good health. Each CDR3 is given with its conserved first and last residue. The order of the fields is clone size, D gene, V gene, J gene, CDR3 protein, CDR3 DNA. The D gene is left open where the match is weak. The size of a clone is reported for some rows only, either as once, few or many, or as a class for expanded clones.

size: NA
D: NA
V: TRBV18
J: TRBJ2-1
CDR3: CASSPPTTYNEQFF
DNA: TGTGCCAGCTCACCACCTACTACCTACAATGAGCAGTTCTTC

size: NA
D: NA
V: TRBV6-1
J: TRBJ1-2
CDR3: CASSEGNYGYTF
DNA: TGTGCCAGCAGTGAGGGTAACTATGGCTACACCTTC

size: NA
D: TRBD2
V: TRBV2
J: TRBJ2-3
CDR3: CAKKELAGGPPDTQYF
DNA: TGTGCCAAAAAGGAGCTAGCGGGAGGCCCCCCAGATACGCAGTATTTT

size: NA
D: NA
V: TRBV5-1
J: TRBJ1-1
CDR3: CASSLGGGNTEAFF
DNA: TGCGCCAGCAGCTTGGGTGGTGGGAACACTGAAGCTTTCTTT

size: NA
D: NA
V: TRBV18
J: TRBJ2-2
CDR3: CASSPLDILGELFF
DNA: TGTGCCAGCTCACCACTTGACATACTCGGGGAGCTGTTTTTT

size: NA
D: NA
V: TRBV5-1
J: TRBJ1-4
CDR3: CASSLSLVGEKLFF
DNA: TGCGCCAGCAGCTTATCCCTGGTGGGTGAAAAACTGTTTTTT

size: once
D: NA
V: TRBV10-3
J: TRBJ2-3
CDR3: CAIRRTSTDTQYF
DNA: TGTGCCATCAGGAGGACTAGCACAGATACGCAGTATTTT

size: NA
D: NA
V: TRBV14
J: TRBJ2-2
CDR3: CASSPIPTSGELFF
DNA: TGTGCCAGCAGCCCTATCCCCACGTCCGGGGAGCTGTTTTTT

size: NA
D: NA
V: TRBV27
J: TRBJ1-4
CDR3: CASSPRTAHREKLFF
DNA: TGTGCCAGCAGTCCTAGGACAGCACACCGTGAAAAACTGTTTTTT

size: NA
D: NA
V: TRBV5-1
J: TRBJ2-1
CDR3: CASDLDGYNEQFF
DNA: TGCGCCAGCGACCTTGACGGATACAATGAGCAGTTCTTC

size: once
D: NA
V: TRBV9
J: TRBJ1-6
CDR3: CASSVDPNNSPLHF
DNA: TGTGCCAGCAGCGTAGACCCTAATAATTCACCCCTCCACTTT

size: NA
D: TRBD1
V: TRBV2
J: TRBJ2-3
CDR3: CASSDRDRGPDTQYF
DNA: TGTGCCAGCAGTGATAGGGACAGGGGCCCAGATACGCAGTATTTT

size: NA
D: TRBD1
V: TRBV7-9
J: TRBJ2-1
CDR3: CASNEKGQGKGEQFF
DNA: TGTGCCAGCAATGAGAAGGGACAGGGGAAGGGTGAGCAGTTCTTC

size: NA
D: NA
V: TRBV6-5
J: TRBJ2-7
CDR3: CASIGGPYEQYF
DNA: TGTGCCAGCATCGGGGGCCCCTACGAGCAGTACTTC

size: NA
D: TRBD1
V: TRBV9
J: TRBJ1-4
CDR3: CASSIGTGGNEKLFF
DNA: TGTGCCAGCAGCATCGGGACAGGGGGCAATGAAAAACTGTTTTTT

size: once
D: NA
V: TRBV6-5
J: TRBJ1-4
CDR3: CASSYGYATNEKLFF
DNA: TGTGCCAGCAGTTACGGATATGCAACTAATGAAAAACTGTTTTTT